These 22 T cell receptor beta chains came from one sample sequenced in a study of T cells after yellow fever vaccination. TCRdb called the 5' RACE reads again in MiXCR, with one record for every CDR3 protein. The sample contains 250,000 to 350,000 distinct CDR3 sequences, roughly 7% of which appear only once. The specimen was PBMCs, collected about 49 days after the first yellow fever vaccination. Every receptor here comes from a man aged 18-30 years who received the YFV17D yellow fever vaccine.

J is TRBJ2-7 and V is TRBV15, with D perhaps assigned TRBD1 or TRBD2 (5 bases each). V shed 0 bases and J shed 4 bases, with 19 bases lying between them. Germline assignment: CDR1 LNHNV and CDR2 YYDKDF (reference sequence). This CDR3 is 17 amino acids long. The CDR3: CATSRDTGRSLSYEQYF. The CDR3 nucleotides are TGTGCCACCAGCAGAGATACGGGGCGAAGTTTGAGTTACGAGCAGTACTTC.

The chain couples TRBV5-1 to TRBJ2-3; no clear D gene. The V and J ends lost 3 bases and 6 bases respectively, with 14 bases between them. This CDR3 has 14 amino acids. Germline V gene lookup returns CDR1 SGHRS and CDR2 YFSETQ. The CDR3 DNA is TGCGCCAGCAGCTCTAGTGGTATCCCGGATACGCAGTATTTT. This sequence encodes CASSSSGIPDTQYF.

The V gene is TRBV20-1, the J gene TRBJ1-5; possible D gene TRBD1, 5 bases. Germline values: CDR1 DFQATT, CDR2 SNEGSKA (reference sequence). CDR3 length: 14 amino acids. Between the trimmed V and J ends, which lost 1 base and 4 bases, there was a span of 11 bases. For the CDR3, the DNA is TGCAGTGCTAGAGTGGTGGGACTAAATCAGCCCCAGCATTTT. This translates into CSARVVGLNQPQHF.

This clonotype turned up a few times. V gene TRBV6-2 or TRBV6-3 combines with J gene TRBJ1-6; D might be TRBD1 (5 bases). This CDR3 is 15 amino acids long. In germline, CDR1 is MNHEY, CDR2 SVGEGT. Trimming left V 0 bases short and J 7 bases short, with 10 bases between. In DNA, the CDR3 is TGTGCCAGCAGTTACTCGGGGGTCTCGAATTCACCCCTCCACTTT. The encoded protein is CASSYSGVSNSPLHF.

This clonotype was seen more than once but under ten times. The rearrangement links TRBV7-8 to TRBJ1-2; D remains unclear. Germline V gene lookup returns CDR1 SGHVS and CDR2 FQNEAQ. The CDR3 length is 11 residues. Deletions cut 8 bases from V and 7 bases from J, with 11 bases between. CDR3 sequence (DNA): TGTGCCAGCTCTGCCCAGGTTGGCTACACCTTC. This translates into CASSAQVGYTF.

In nucleotides, the CDR3 is TGTGCCATCAGTGAAGTTACAGACTACACCGGGGAGCTGTTTTTT. It is translated as CAISEVTDYTGELFF. The rearrangement joins TRBV10-3 to TRBJ2-2; no definite D call. The CDR3 runs 15 residues. Trimming stripped 3 bases from V and 3 bases from J, with 11 bases between. Germline CDR1 reads ENHRY; CDR2 reads SYGVKD.

The chain employs TRBV19 and TRBJ2-3; the match to TRBD1 covers 9 bases. CDR1 LNHDA and CDR2 SQIVND come from the germline V gene (reference sequence). After removal of 5 bases from V and 4 bases from J, the junction contained 7 bases not matched to a gene. The CDR3 runs to 15 residues. The CDR3 spells CASSSGTGNPDTQYF. As DNA, the CDR3 is TGTGCCAGTAGTTCGGGGACAGGGAATCCAGATACGCAGTATTTT.

This clonotype was counted between two and nine times. The J gene is TRBJ2-3, the V gene TRBV12-3 or TRBV12-4, with 11 bases matching TRBD2. Losses at the gene ends were 3 bases for V and 3 bases for J; bases not matched to a gene: 11. The CDR3 is 18 residues long. CDR3 sequence (DNA): TGTGCCAGCAGTTTCCCGCCTAGCGGGGGGTTTGTAACAGATACGCAGTATTTT. Its translation: CASSFPPSGGFVTDTQYF.

This clonotype has just a few counts. The chain combines TRBV15 with TRBJ2-1; D is uncertain. CDR3 length: 16 amino acids. CDR1 is LNHNV and CDR2 is YYDKDF in the germline V gene (reference sequence). V was shortened by 0 bases and J by 8 bases, with 17 bases between the two germline ends. The CDR3 is CATSRDGPLERHEQFF. CDR3 in DNA: TGTGCCACCAGCAGAGATGGGCCTCTGGAGCGTCATGAGCAGTTCTTC.

This clonotype was found a few times. The rearrangement links TRBV6-1 to TRBJ2-7; 12 positions match TRBD2. The CDR3 totals 16 residues. J lost 0 bases, V lost 6 bases, and 6 bases had no gene match. Germline-derived CDR1 and CDR2 are MNHNS and SASEGT. The CDR3 reads CASSQTSGGLSYEQYF. In DNA form, the CDR3 reads TGTGCCAGCAGCCAAACTAGCGGGGGGCTCTCCTACGAGCAGTACTTC.

This clonotype appeared a few times. The V call is TRBV18, the J call TRBJ2-7, with 7 bases fitting TRBD1. The germline CDR1 and CDR2 sequences are KGHSH and LQKENI. This CDR3 has 15 residues. V lost 3 bases to trimming and J lost 2 bases; unmatched junction nucleotides: 7. The CDR3 bases are TGTGCCAGCTCACCCCTCGGGACAGAACCCTACGAGCAGTACTTC. This translates into CASSPLGTEPYEQYF.

J is TRBJ2-7 and V is TRBV20-1; 7 bases align to TRBD1. CDR3 length: 12 amino acids. With 4 bases clipped from V and 3 bases from J, the junction kept 3 bases outside the gene matches. Germline V gene data show CDR1 as DFQATT and CDR2 as SNEGSKA (reference sequence). The CDR3 protein is CSATRTGYEQYV. The CDR3, as DNA: TGCAGTGCTACAAGGACAGGCTACGAGCAGTACGTC.

This clonotype was seen repeatedly, ten times or more. The J gene is TRBJ2-4, the V gene TRBV28; 14 bases agree with TRBD2. V was pared by 6 bases and J by 0 bases, with 10 bases of the junction left unmatched. Germline V lookup: CDR1 MDHEN, CDR2 SYDVKM. This CDR3 contains 19 residues. The CDR3 DNA reads TGTGCCAGCAGCCGACGGGGACTAGCGGGGGTTTTAGCCAAAAACATTCAGTACTTC. Protein sequence: CASSRRGLAGVLAKNIQYF.

V gene TRBV4-1 combines with J gene TRBJ2-5; 11 positions match TRBD2. With V trimmed by 3 bases and J by 2 bases, 5 bases remained unmatched. The CDR3 runs to 16 residues. Germline CDR1 reads MGHRA; CDR2 reads YSYEKL. Here the CDR3 reads CASSHRTSGPQETQYF. The DNA for the CDR3 is TGCGCCAGCAGCCACCGGACTAGCGGGCCTCAAGAGACCCAGTACTTC.

The rearrangement joins TRBV5-4 to TRBJ2-1, with 8 bases lining up with TRBD2. CDR1 SGHNT and CDR2 YYREEE come from the germline V gene (reference sequence). This CDR3 is 15 amino acids long. V shed 5 bases and J 9 bases; nucleotides not matched to a gene: 13. CDR3 DNA: TGTGCCAGCAGTTTCGGGACTAGGGGTCCCGGTGAGCAGTTCTTC. It yields the protein CASSFGTRGPGEQFF.

This clonotype has ten or more counts. V is TRBV7-2 and J is TRBJ1-6; D gene unclear. This CDR3 is built from 15 residues. Germline V gives CDR1 SGHTA, CDR2 FQGNSA. V gave up 0 bases and J gave up 8 bases, with 11 bases separating them. CDR3 DNA: TGTGCCAGCAGCTTAGCGTGGTGGCGCGATTCACCCCTCCACTTT. Translated: CASSLAWWRDSPLHF. Based on the CDR3 plus reference TRBV7-2 and TRBJ1-6, the full variable domain is GAGVSQSPSNKVTEKGKDVELRCDPISGHTALYWYRQSLGQGLEFLIYFQGNSAPDKSGLPSDRFSAERTGGSVSTLTIQRTQQEDSAVYLCASSLAWWRDSPLHFGNGTRLTVT.

There are a few counts of this clonotype. This chain links TRBV7-6 with TRBJ1-6; D ambiguous. This CDR3 is built from 19 residues. Between the trimmed V and J ends, which lost 1 base and 0 bases, there was a span of 16 bases. Germline assignment: CDR1 SGHVS and CDR2 FNYEAQ. The chain's CDR3 is CASSLVVDGRSSYNSPLHF. The CDR3 coding sequence is TGTGCCAGCAGCTTAGTGGTCGACGGCAGGAGCTCCTATAATTCACCCCTCCACTTT.

This clonotype was recorded a few times. Written as DNA, the CDR3 is TGCAGTGTCGGGACAGGGTATGGCTCCTACGAGCAGTACGTC. This codes for CSVGTGYGSYEQYV. V is TRBV20-1 and J is TRBJ2-7, with 9 bases fitting TRBD1. Germline assignment: CDR1 DFQATT and CDR2 SNEGSKA (reference sequence). CDR3 length equals 14 residues. J was trimmed by 0 bases and V by 7 bases; bases with no gene match: 7.

About this clonotype: This could be a read error, since a much larger clone is one nucleotide away. V usage is TRBV4-2 and J usage is TRBJ2-5; 8 bases map to TRBD1. The CDR3 is made up of 15 amino acids. The V gene's germline CDR1 is LGHNA and CDR2 YNFKEQ. The CDR3 loop is CASSQDTGQAETKYF. The CDR3 nucleotides are TGTGCCAGCAGCCAGGACACGGGACAGGCGGAGACCAAGTACTTC.

The rearrangement joins TRBV20-1 to TRBJ2-1; no firm D call. V was shortened by 0 bases and J by 5 bases, with 11 bases between the two germline ends. This CDR3 is 14 amino acids long. CDR1 DFQATT and CDR2 SNEGSKA come from the germline V gene (reference sequence). The CDR3 DNA follows: TGCAGTGCTAGAGATCTACGTACTAACAATGAGCAGTTCTTC. This encodes CSARDLRTNNEQFF.

This clonotype has a count of ten or more. This chain links TRBV10-3 with TRBJ2-5; a weak D match, TRBD2 (6 bases). The CDR3 totals 12 residues. Deletions cut 10 bases from V and 7 bases from J, with 16 bases between. Germline CDR1 ENHRY, CDR2 SYGVKD. CDR3 protein: CATTLSGGTQYF. Written as DNA, the CDR3 is TGTGCCACAACCCTTAGCGGCGGGACCCAGTACTTC.

This clonotype came up a few times. This chain uses TRBV12-3 or TRBV12-4 with TRBJ2-7; D may match TRBD1 or TRBD2 (5 bases each). V was cut by 6 bases and J by 3 bases, with 9 bases left in between. The CDR3 spans 12 residues. This CDR3 reads CASSRDGYEQYV. Here the CDR3 DNA reads TGTGCCAGCAGCCGGGACGGCTACGAGCAGTACGTC.